The present TCR beta chain was sequenced within a study of cytomegalovirus exposure and HLA in healthy donors. On this clone: Its antigen is unknown.

V was shortened by 0 bases and J by 2 bases, with 8 bases between the two germline ends. CDR1 is SGHRS, CDR2 YFSETQ, per germline. The CDR3 spans 15 residues. PCR primers comprised 60 Vbeta and 13 Jbeta primers. Sequenced by immunoSEQ multiplex PCR; TCRdb stores in-frame clones only, minus some. This sample yields 100,000 to 150,000 clones, of which roughly 79% are seen a single time; over 1.3% belongs to the top ten. Study results and caveats: A later analysis linked a missense DCLRE1C variant to TCR beta V- and J-gene trimming.

The sequence derives from a woman aged 40 to 55 in good health and CMV-seronegative. The specimen was PBMCs. The genes are TRBV5-1 and TRBJ2-2; D not resolved. CDR3 protein: CASSLGSVNTGELFF. CDR3 nucleotide sequence: TGCGCCAGCAGCTTGGGTTCGGTAAACACCGGGGAGCTGTTTTTT.